These 25 T cell receptor beta chains share one sample of origin, sequenced in a study of shared clonotypes between healthy human individuals. Sequencing used immunoSEQ multiplex PCR; TCRdb keeps in-frame clones, though not all of them. Of 650,000 to 800,000 clones listed, about two thirds are singletons. Sequenced sample: memory CD4+ T cells sorted from blood. As for subset: CD45RA-negative fraction. The receptors derive from a woman in her twenties or thirties in good health.

This chain uses TRBV6-5 with TRBJ2-1; TRBD2 matches at 8 bases. The CDR3 loop spans 14 amino acids. Germline CDR1 MNHEY, CDR2 SVGAGI. With 5 bases clipped from V and 8 bases from J, the junction kept 8 bases outside the gene matches. In nucleotides, the CDR3 is TGTGCCAGCAGTGGGTATAGCGGGACGGATGAGCAGTTCTTC. As protein: CASSGYSGTDEQFF.

Only a few counts were recorded for this clone. The gene calls are TRBV11-2 and TRBJ1-3, with a possible D match to TRBD1 (5 bases). The germline gives CDR1 SGHAT, CDR2 FQNNGV. This CDR3 has 16 amino acids. V was cut by 4 bases and J by 7 bases, with 20 bases left in between. Here the CDR3 DNA reads TGTGCCAGCAGCTCGACGGTCGGGACCATCCGGAACACCATATATTTT. Translated: CASSSTVGTIRNTIYF.

This clone was seen a few times. The rearrangement uses TRBV6-1 and TRBJ1-2; unclear D gene. V gave up 0 bases and J gave up 4 bases, with 9 bases separating them. The CDR3 runs 14 residues. Germline V CDR1 and CDR2: MNHNS, SASEGT. The CDR3 coding sequence is TGTGCCAGCAGTGAAGCGCTTCGGTCCTATGGCTACACCTTC. It is translated as CASSEALRSYGYTF.

This clone has just one count. The chain is built from TRBV29-1 and TRBJ1-2; a possible D gene is TRBD1 (5 bases). This CDR3 is 12 amino acids long. Between the trimmed V and J ends, which lost 7 bases and 5 bases, there was a span of 14 bases. The V gene's germline CDR1 is SQVTM and CDR2 ANQGSEA. The CDR3 here is CSGGGSEYGYTF. In DNA, the CDR3 is TGCAGCGGGGGGGGATCAGAATATGGCTACACCTTC.

The chain recombines TRBV20-1 with TRBJ2-7; no definite D call. The ends were cut back, 6 bases at V and 2 bases at J, with 8 bases in the middle. The CDR3 totals 11 residues. CDR1 and CDR2 from the germline V gene are DFQATT and SNEGSKA (reference sequence). As DNA, the CDR3 is TGCAGTGCCCGGGCGGCCTACGAGCAGTACTTC. Translated: CSARAAYEQYF.

J is TRBJ1-5 and V is TRBV19; D ambiguous. Trimming pared 1 base from V and 2 bases from J, leaving 12 bases between. The germline gives CDR1 LNHDA, CDR2 SQIVND (reference sequence). There are 16 residues in the CDR3. CDR3 loop: CASSIGLRHGNQPQHF. The CDR3 region has the DNA TGTGCCAGTAGTATAGGCTTAAGGCACGGCAATCAGCCCCAGCATTTT.

This chain joins TRBV7-9 and TRBJ2-1, with D unresolved. The CDR3 covers 12 residues. V lost 6 bases, J lost 8 bases, and 11 bases lay in between. The germline V gene encodes CDR1 SEHNR and CDR2 FQNEAQ (reference sequence). The CDR3: CASRGIGDEQFF. The CDR3 region has the DNA TGTGCCAGCAGGGGGATCGGTGATGAGCAGTTCTTC.

This clone has a handful of counts. V and J are TRBV5-6 and TRBJ1-1, with D unclear. CDR3 length: 13 amino acids. Germline CDR1 reads SGHDT; CDR2 reads YYEEEE. V was shortened by 0 bases and J by 4 bases, with 7 bases between the two germline ends. The CDR3 region is CASSLEWATEAFF. The DNA for the CDR3 is TGTGCCAGCAGCTTGGAATGGGCCACTGAAGCTTTCTTT. Complete variable domain (other parts from reference TRBV5-6 and TRBJ1-1): DAGVTQSPTHLIKTRGQQVTLRCSPKSGHDTVSWYQQALGQGPQFIFQYYEEEERQRGNFPDRFSGHQFPNYSSELNVNALLLGDSALYLCASSLEWATEAFFGQGTRLTVV.

V gene TRBV28 combines with J gene TRBJ1-1; no firm D call. The germline V gene encodes CDR1 MDHEN and CDR2 SYDVKM. The V gene lost 3 bases and the J gene lost 0 bases, with 17 bases spanning the gap. The CDR3 length is 17 residues. The CDR3 reads CASSFVLDPSMNTEAFF. CDR3 in DNA: TGTGCCAGCAGTTTTGTGCTGGACCCCAGCATGAACACTGAAGCTTTCTTT.

This clone was seen only once. Distinct nucleotide sequences in the sample also encode this CDR3. V and J are TRBV5-1 and TRBJ2-6; D unclear. CDR3 size: 16 residues. Germline assignment: CDR1 SGHRS and CDR2 YFSETQ. The V end lost 2 bases, the J end lost 0 bases, and 9 bases lay between the germline ends. CDR3 DNA sequence: TGCGCCAGCAGCTTAGTTCAGAACTCTGGGGCCAACGTCCTGACTTTC. Amino acids: CASSLVQNSGANVLTF.

The rearrangement links TRBV7-2 to TRBJ2-5; 8 nucleotides agree with TRBD2. The germline V gene has CDR1 SGHTA and CDR2 FQGNSA. With 2 bases clipped from V and 5 bases from J, the junction kept 7 bases outside the gene matches. There are 15 residues in the CDR3. CDR3 protein: CASSLREGGEETQYF. CDR3 sequence (DNA): TGTGCCAGCAGCTTACGGGAGGGAGGCGAGGAGACCCAGTACTTC.

The count of this clone is one. The chain combines TRBV28 with TRBJ2-7; D uncertain. V lost 7 bases and J 0 bases, leaving 13 bases between the germline ends. There are 14 residues in the CDR3. CDR1 is MDHEN and CDR2 is SYDVKM in the germline V gene. The CDR3 DNA reads as TGTGCCAGCATTCGGACCAGCAGCTCCTACGAGCAGTACTTC. It codes for CASIRTSSSYEQYF.

This clone was seen a handful of times. V and J are TRBV25-1 and TRBJ1-2; tentatively, D is TRBD1 (6 bases). The CDR3 length is 18 residues. V was trimmed by 1 base and J by 8 bases, leaving 26 bases between them. CDR1 MGHDK and CDR2 SYGVNS come from the germline V gene. CDR3 region: CASSEFRAPGELPVGYTF. DNA for the CDR3: TGTGCCAGCAGTGAATTTAGGGCTCCAGGGGAATTGCCCGTGGGCTACACCTTC.

The genes are TRBV5-5 and TRBJ2-3, with D maybe TRBD2 (5 bases). Trimming cost V 0 bases and J 3 bases, with 14 bases left between them. The CDR3 loop spans 16 amino acids. The germline V gene has CDR1 SGHKS and CDR2 YYEKEE (reference sequence). This CDR3 is CASSLGGLSGTDTQYF. CDR3 nucleotide sequence: TGTGCCAGCAGCTTGGGAGGGCTGAGTGGTACAGATACGCAGTATTTT.

CDR3 sequence: CASSPVTKKGVTQYF. The CDR3 bases are TGTGCCAGCTCTCCGGTCACTAAGAAGGGGGTTACGCAGTATTTT. V is TRBV6-1 and J is TRBJ2-3, with D possibly being TRBD1 (6 bases). This CDR3 comprises 15 residues. V gave up 8 bases and J gave up 8 bases, with 23 bases separating them. Germline lookup yields CDR1 MNHNS and CDR2 SASEGT.

This rearrangement joins TRBV11-2 to TRBJ2-1, with a possible D match to TRBD1 (6 bases). This CDR3 contains 16 residues. V was pared by 3 bases and J by 4 bases, with 16 bases between. In germline, CDR1 is SGHAT, CDR2 FQNNGV. In nucleotides, the CDR3 is TGTGCCAGCAGCTTGGACCGGGTACAGGGATACAATGAGCAGTTCTTC. As protein: CASSLDRVQGYNEQFF.

With regard to this clone: Other DNA sequences in this sample translate to the same CDR3. The chain has TRBV11-2 and TRBJ2-5; D gene ambiguous. The CDR3 has 11 amino acids. Trimming stripped 5 bases from V and 2 bases from J, with 3 bases between. The germline V gene has CDR1 SGHAT and CDR2 FQNNGV. The CDR3 region is CASSLQETQYF. CDR3 DNA sequence: TGTGCCAGCAGCCTTCAAGAGACCCAGTACTTC.

This CDR3 reads CSVAGISGYTF. CDR3 in DNA: TGCAGCGTTGCCGGTATCTCTGGCTACACCTTC. The chain recombines TRBV29-1 with TRBJ1-2; D call uncertain. This CDR3 has 11 residues. V lost 4 bases and J lost 7, with 10 bases in between. Per the germline V gene, CDR1 is SQVTM and CDR2 is ANQGSEA.

This sequence joins TRBV23-1 and TRBJ2-5, with TRBD1 matching 7 bases. TRBV23-1 belongs to the ORF category, with a function that is uncertain. The ends lost 3 bases at V and 5 bases at J; junction bases unmatched: 9. This CDR3 has 15 residues. The CDR3 protein is CASSQLRGQEETQYF. The CDR3 region has the DNA TGCGCCAGCAGTCAGCTAAGGGGGCAAGAGGAGACCCAGTACTTC.

This clone was detected many times. This rearrangement joins TRBV10-2 to TRBJ1-4; D unclear. Trimming removed 8 bases at V and 3 bases at J, with 10 bases between. Germline V lookup: CDR1 WSHSY, CDR2 SAAADI. The CDR3 has 13 amino acids. The CDR3 nucleotides read TGCGCCAGCCTAGGAGGAGCTAATGAAAAACTGTTTTTT. Translating it yields CASLGGANEKLFF.

There are a few counts of this clone. The chain recombines TRBV7-2 with TRBJ2-2; D is ambiguous. V lost 1 base, J lost 6 bases, and 9 bases lay in between. This CDR3 has 14 residues. Germline CDR1 and CDR2: SGHTA and FQGNSA. The CDR3 is CASSLVGVAGELFF. DNA for the CDR3: TGTGCCAGCAGCTTAGTTGGTGTGGCCGGGGAGCTGTTTTTT.

This clone was detected only once. The chain carries TRBV27 and TRBJ2-7; the match to TRBD2 covers 11 bases. This CDR3 has 17 amino acids. Germline lookup yields CDR1 MNHEY and CDR2 SMNVEV (reference sequence). The J segment lost 3 bases and the V segment lost 4 bases, leaving 11 bases of the junction unmatched. The DNA of the CDR3 is TGTGCCAGCAGTTCCCAACTTACTAGCGGGAGAGACTACGAGCAGTACTTC. This gives the protein CASSSQLTSGRDYEQYF.

In this sample, this clone turned up a few times. The V and J genes are TRBV27 and TRBJ1-5, with D possibly TRBD1 on 5 matching bases. The CDR3 has 17 amino acids. Germline V gene sequence: CDR1 MNHEY, CDR2 SMNVEV (reference sequence). V lost 1 base and J lost 5, with 18 bases in between. The CDR3 sequence is CASSLYGTEDLHQPQHF. The DNA for the CDR3 is TGTGCCAGCAGTTTATATGGGACGGAAGACCTTCATCAGCCCCAGCATTTT.

This clone turned up a few times. The gene calls are TRBV9 and TRBJ2-7; 10 nucleotides line up with TRBD1. After removal of 1 base from V and 4 bases from J, the junction contained 5 bases not matched to a gene. Germline-derived CDR1 and CDR2 are SGDLS and YYNGEE. The CDR3 runs to 15 residues. The CDR3 reads CASSVSWTGGYEQYF. The CDR3 DNA is TGTGCCAGCAGCGTATCTTGGACAGGGGGTTACGAGCAGTACTTC.

The CDR3 DNA follows: TGTGCCAGCAGTTTGTCGGGGTCGGGGTCTAGGAGGTGGTCCGAGCAGTACTTC. It translates to CASSLSGSGSRRWSEQYF. This chain uses TRBV28 with TRBJ2-7; perhaps TRBD2 as D (5 bases). The CDR3 loop spans 18 amino acids. Trimming stripped 3 bases from V and 6 bases from J, with 27 bases between. CDR1 and CDR2 from the germline V gene are MDHEN and SYDVKM.